The 25 T cell receptor beta chains below were found in one sample sequenced in a study of T cell repertoires in cytomegalovirus infection. These receptors are not linked to any known antigen. TCRdb re-called the reads with MiXCR, one entry per CDR3 protein. The sample gives roughly 500,000 distinct CDR3 sequences, roughly a third of which show up once; about a sixth is in the top ten. This material consisted of cultured PBMCs, taken from culture after CMV antigen stimulation. These receptors were obtained from a human donor in good health (CMV status not recorded). Some clones in this sample may be carry-over from other donors' samples.

The chain links TRBV11-1 to TRBJ2-1, with D possibly matching TRBD2 (6 bases). With 5 bases removed from V and 6 bases from J, the gap between germline ends came to 14 bases. Per the germline V gene, CDR1 is SGHAT and CDR2 is FQDESV (reference sequence). The CDR3 is 14 amino acids. The CDR3 nucleotides are TGTGCCAGCAGCCCCGGGACTGCGGTCAATGAGCAGTTCTTC. It codes for CASSPGTAVNEQFF.

Many counts were recorded for this clonotype. V and J are TRBV7-2 and TRBJ2-1; 11 bases are a match to TRBD1. Trimming removed 1 base from V and 5 bases from J; junction bases left unmatched: 4. The CDR3 sequence is 16 residues long. In germline, CDR1 is SGHTA, CDR2 FQGNSA. The CDR3 DNA follows: TGTGCCAGCAGCTTAGTCCGGGACAGGGGGAACAATGAGCAGTTCTTC. Protein sequence: CASSLVRDRGNNEQFF.

This clonotype was detected only once. The chain joins TRBV7-2 to TRBJ2-1, with 12 bases lining up with TRBD2. With 9 bases clipped from V and 4 bases from J, the junction kept 7 bases outside the gene matches. CDR1 is SGHTA and CDR2 is FQGNSA in the germline V gene. The CDR3 is made up of 15 amino acids. CDR3 DNA sequence: TGTGCCAGTAAGACTAGCGGGAGTCTTTACAATGAGCAGTTCTTC. Protein sequence: CASKTSGSLYNEQFF.

The chain joins TRBV12-3 or TRBV12-4 to TRBJ2-7; D possibly corresponds to TRBD1 (5 bases). This CDR3 comprises 12 residues. The V end was cut by 7 bases, the J end by 5 bases, with 12 bases between. Written as DNA, the CDR3 is TGTGCCAGCAATGGGGCTGAGGACGAGCAGTACTTC. It is translated as CASNGAEDEQYF.

This chain joins TRBV28 and TRBJ2-3, with D tentatively TRBD1 or TRBD2 (5 bases each). This CDR3 spans 14 amino acids. Germline lookup yields CDR1 MDHEN and CDR2 SYDVKM. Deletions cut 5 bases from V and 1 base from J, with 10 bases between. CDR3 protein: CASSPWDGTDTQYF. The CDR3 nucleotides read TGTGCCAGCAGTCCCTGGGACGGCACAGATACGCAGTATTTT.

In its sample, this clonotype was seen a few times. A read error may be the cause here, since a much bigger clone is one base away. The V call is TRBV28, the J call TRBJ1-5; 10 bases agree with TRBD1. The CDR3 is 15 residues long. V lost 2 bases to trimming and J lost 5 bases; unmatched junction nucleotides: 3. Germline CDR1 reads MDHEN; CDR2 reads SYDVKM. DNA for the CDR3: TGTGCCAGCAGTTTAGGGGACAGGGGCTATCAGCCCCAGCATTTT. Protein product: CASSLGDRGYQPQHF.

This clonotype was detected a few times. This sequence joins TRBV27 and TRBJ1-5; D is uncertain. The germline gives CDR1 MNHEY, CDR2 SMNVEV (reference sequence). V lost 2 bases and J 0 bases, leaving 8 bases between the germline ends. This CDR3 has 15 amino acids. The CDR3 spells CASSLGGHSNQPQHF. The CDR3 DNA reads as TGTGCCAGCAGTTTAGGAGGTCATAGCAATCAGCCCCAGCATTTT.

This clonotype appeared a few times. V is TRBV7-8 and J is TRBJ2-1; D gene unclear. This CDR3 region has 18 residues. Trimming removed 1 base at V and 7 bases at J, with 23 bases between. Germline loops: CDR1 SGHVS, CDR2 FQNEAQ. The CDR3 DNA is TGTGCCAGCAGCTTAGAACCTTCTACAGTTCAGTATAGGAATGAGCAGTTCTTC. Its translation is CASSLEPSTVQYRNEQFF.

The CDR3 sequence: CASSLDGGRSSYEQYF. DNA for the CDR3: TGCGCCAGCAGCTTGGATGGCGGGAGGAGCTCCTACGAGCAGTACTTC. The V call is TRBV5-1, the J call TRBJ2-7; TRBD2 agrees at 8 bases. This CDR3 comprises 16 residues. CDR1 is SGHRS and CDR2 is YFSETQ in the germline V gene. With V trimmed by 0 bases and J by 0 bases, 5 bases remained unmatched.

Only a few counts were recorded for this clonotype. V usage is TRBV20-1 and J usage is TRBJ1-2; D not certain. The CDR3 is made up of 15 amino acids. The germline V gene encodes CDR1 DFQATT and CDR2 SNEGSKA (reference sequence). V lost 3 bases to trimming and J lost 4 bases, with 18 bases between them. CDR3 coding DNA: TGCAGTGCTAGTAATTTTGCTGCGGGCCTCTATGGCTACACCTTC. It codes for CSASNFAAGLYGYTF.

The chain joins TRBV12-5 to TRBJ2-1; D not resolved. Trimming took off 1 base at V and 9 bases at J, with 4 bases between the two ends. The CDR3 is 11 amino acids. Germline CDR1 LGHNT, CDR2 FRNRAP. CDR3 sequence (DNA): TGTGCTAGTGGTTTGGGTAGTGAGCAGTTCTTC. Its translation is CASGLGSEQFF.

The sample holds a few counts of this clonotype. V gene TRBV12-3 or TRBV12-4 combines with J gene TRBJ1-5, with 10 bases matching TRBD1. The CDR3 has 21 residues. The ends lost 0 bases at V and 2 bases at J; junction bases unmatched: 16. CDR3 sequence reads: CASSLALGQGSVGTGNQPQHF. The CDR3 region has the DNA TGTGCCAGCAGTTTAGCGCTGGGACAGGGGTCCGTCGGGACGGGCAATCAGCCCCAGCATTTT.

V gene TRBV27 combines with J gene TRBJ1-5; no clear D. The CDR3 has 18 amino acids. V lost 1 base and J 0 bases, leaving 16 bases between the germline ends. Germline V lookup: CDR1 MNHEY, CDR2 SMNVEV (reference sequence). This chain's CDR3 is CASSLFGQILDSNQPQHF. CDR3 coding DNA: TGTGCCAGCAGTTTATTCGGTCAAATTCTCGATAGCAATCAGCCCCAGCATTTT.

This clonotype was seen many times. The rearrangement uses TRBV7-8 and TRBJ2-3; possibly TRBD1 for D (7 bases). This CDR3 has 13 residues. Deletions cut 6 bases from V and 4 bases from J, with 11 bases between. Germline-derived CDR1 and CDR2 are SGHVS and FQNEAQ. CDR3 sequence (DNA): TGTGCCAGCAGAGTCAGGGGGGCAGATACGCAGTATTTT. Protein: CASRVRGADTQYF. Variable domain in full (rest from reference TRBV7-8 and TRBJ2-3): GAGVSQSPRYKVAKRGQDVALRCDPISGHVSLFWYQQALGQGPEFLTYFQNEAQLDKSGLPSDRFFAERPEGSVSTLKIQRTQQEDSAVYLCASRVRGADTQYFGPGTRLTVL.

This clonotype has more than one count but fewer than ten. V usage is TRBV7-9 and J usage is TRBJ2-7; TRBD1 agrees at 7 bases. The junction had 9 bases not matched to a gene; V was cut back by 4 bases and J by 3 bases. The CDR3 consists of 15 residues. Germline V gene data show CDR1 as SEHNR and CDR2 as FQNEAQ (reference sequence). The CDR3, as DNA: TGTGCCAGCAGCTCGGGACAGCTACCTTTCTACGAGCAGTACGTC. This sequence encodes CASSSGQLPFYEQYV.

The chain links TRBV20-1 to TRBJ1-2, with D maybe TRBD1 (5 bases). Between the trimmed V and J ends, which lost 3 bases and 8 bases, there was a span of 16 bases. Germline V gives CDR1 DFQATT, CDR2 SNEGSKA (reference sequence). The CDR3 runs to 13 residues. CDR3 protein: CSASMDTVRGYTF. DNA for the CDR3: TGCAGTGCTAGTATGGACACCGTGCGGGGCTACACCTTC.

The chain employs TRBV29-1 and TRBJ2-2, with D perhaps being TRBD1 or TRBD2 (5 bases each). Trimming took off 4 bases at V and 2 bases at J, with 11 bases between the two ends. This CDR3 is built from 14 residues. CDR1 is SQVTM and CDR2 is ANQGSEA in the germline V gene. The CDR3: CSVARGGNTGELFF. The CDR3 DNA is TGCAGCGTTGCGAGGGGTGGTAACACCGGGGAGCTGTTTTTT.

This clonotype was found many times. The chain couples TRBV12-3 or TRBV12-4 to TRBJ2-1, with 11 bases identical to TRBD1. Trimming removed 5 bases from V and 6 bases from J; junction bases left unmatched: 6. This CDR3 is 15 amino acids long. The CDR3 bases are TGTGCCAGCAGTCTGGGGGGGACAGGGGGCAATGAGCAGTTCTTC. It specifies CASSLGGTGGNEQFF.

A few counts support this clonotype. The chain uses TRBV27 and TRBJ2-3; 8 nucleotides match TRBD2. Unmatched junction bases numbered 5, after V lost 2 bases and J lost 1 base. The CDR3 length is 16 residues. Germline CDR1 is MNHEY and CDR2 is SMNVEV (reference sequence). CDR3 in DNA: TGTGCCAGCAGTTTACTTACGACTAGCGGCACAGATACGCAGTATTTT. As protein: CASSLLTTSGTDTQYF.

The CDR3 DNA follows: TGTGCCAGCAGTTTCCGCCGGGAGGTGTACTTC. Translation: CASSFRREVYF. The chain carries TRBV28 and TRBJ2-7; TRBD2 matches at 7 bases. Trimming cost V 3 bases and J 12 bases; bases outside gene matches: 5. The CDR3 is made up of 11 amino acids. Germline assignment: CDR1 MDHEN and CDR2 SYDVKM.

V is TRBV2 and J is TRBJ2-1; the D is unclear. V dropped 4 bases and J dropped 5 bases, with 6 bases sitting between them. This CDR3 is 12 amino acids long. Germline lookup yields CDR1 SNHLY and CDR2 FYNNEI. The CDR3 loop is CASSVGNNEQFF. The CDR3 nucleotides read TGTGCCAGCAGTGTGGGAAACAATGAGCAGTTCTTC.

Concerning this clonotype itself: A much larger clone is a single base away; this may be a read error. The chain carries TRBV3-1 and TRBJ1-1; D remains unclear. Between the trimmed V and J ends, which lost 1 base and 2 bases, there was a span of 2 bases. CDR3 length: 12 amino acids. Germline V gene lookup returns CDR1 LGHDT and CDR2 YNNKEL (reference sequence). CDR3 nucleotides: TGTGCCAGCAGCCAAGTTAACACTGAAGCTTTCTTT. Translating it yields CASSQVNTEAFF.

The chain recombines TRBV5-6 with TRBJ2-3, with no clear D. Germline lookup yields CDR1 SGHDT and CDR2 YYEEEE. The CDR3 contains 13 residues. V was pared by 5 bases and J by 6 bases, with 13 bases between. CDR3 DNA: TGTGCCAGCAGTCCCCCTGGGCGCGATACGCAGTATTTT. Translation: CASSPPGRDTQYF.

This chain joins TRBV10-3 and TRBJ2-1; TRBD2 is a possible D gene (5 bases). The CDR3 covers 11 residues. V was clipped by 6 bases and J by 10 bases, with 10 bases between them. Germline lookup yields CDR1 ENHRY and CDR2 SYGVKD. CDR3 coding DNA: TGTGCCATCAGCCGGGGTAACGAGCAGTTCTTC. It translates to CAISRGNEQFF.

The chain couples TRBV6-2 or TRBV6-3 to TRBJ1-5; D gene uncertain. Per germline, CDR1 MNHEY and CDR2 SVGEGT. The CDR3 has 18 residues. V was shortened by 2 bases and J by 4 bases, with 21 bases between the two germline ends. CDR3 sequence reads: CASSYRLNGPRGNQPQHF. The CDR3 coding sequence is TGTGCCAGCAGTTACCGCCTGAACGGACCCCGAGGAAATCAGCCCCAGCATTTT.